This T cell receptor (beta chain) was observed in a study of T cell responses to AZD1222 COVID-19 vaccine. Study at large: Second doses at about 4 or about 12 weeks were pooled.

This clone was picked up one time. The antigen remains unidentified. Study conclusions and caveats: Nearly half of unique spike-specific TCRs reportedly avoided B.1.351 and B.1.1.7 mutated regions.

Unmatched junction bases numbered 7, after V lost 10 bases and J lost 2 bases. The CDR3 consists of 14 residues. The V gene's germline CDR1 is MNHEY and CDR2 SVGAGI. This table comes from immunoSEQ multiplex PCR, and its TCRdb copy is limited to in-frame clones, with some not included. The sample has about 180,000 clones; 80% to 90% are singletons. The input for sequencing was peripheral blood, taken on day 0 of AZD1222 vaccination. The receptor comes from an adult in good health. The genes are TRBV6-5 and TRBJ2-7, with TRBD2 matching over 11 bases. In DNA form, the CDR3 reads TGTGCCACCCCTTTAGCGGGAGGGCCCTACGAGCAGTACTTC. Amino acid sequence: CATPLAGGPYEQYF.